This T cell receptor (beta chain) appears in the sequencing data of a study of cytomegalovirus exposure and HLA in healthy donors. Study-wide results and limits: Across HLA loci, a later analysis found differing TCR association rates, with DRB1 most and HLA-C fewest.

In germline, CDR1 is MDHEN, CDR2 SYDVKM. This CDR3 spans 16 amino acids. V dropped 4 bases and J dropped 1; count of bases not matched to a gene: 9. The PCR used 60 Vbeta and 13 Jbeta primers. Assay: immunoSEQ multiplex PCR; the TCRdb copy retains only in-frame clones and omits some. Here the sample spans 100,000 to 150,000 clones, about 11% being singletons. This clone occurred a few times. Antigen specificity is unknown. The chain has TRBV28 and TRBJ1-1, with TRBD1 identical over 7 bases. Material: PBMCs. This receptor was taken from a woman between 18 and 29 years old in good health and CMV-seropositive. CDR3 nucleotide sequence: TGTGCCAGCAGTTCCTTCGGGGACAGCCAGAACACTGAAGCTTTCTTT. Amino acid sequence: CASSSFGDSQNTEAFF.